This T cell receptor (beta chain) comes out of a study of blood T cell repertoires in COVID-19. Using immunoSEQ multiplex PCR, the repertoire was profiled, and TCRdb retains in-frame clones only, with some absent. The sample lists fewer than 600,000 clones, approximately 88% seen once, with about 2% in the top ten. This CDR3 has 15 residues. Germline values: CDR1 SGDLS, CDR2 YYNGEE. V was shortened by 2 bases and J by 3 bases, with 13 bases between the two germline ends. This sequence originates from a woman in her thirties or forties who had recovered from COVID-19. The genes are TRBV9 and TRBJ2-3; no reliable D call. Sample: PBMCs or T cells enriched from blood (not recorded which). The CDR3 nucleotides read TGTGCCAGCAGCGTGAGGCCCTCGGAAACAGATACGCAGTATTTT. This encodes CASSVRPSETDTQYF.